The clone carrying this T cell receptor (beta chain) has ten or more counts. TCRdb reprocessed the PCR reads with MiXCR, giving one entry per CDR3 protein. The sample comprises 80,000 to 95,000 distinct CDR3 sequences, under 20% of which are singletons, and around 0.91% rests with the top ten. The source of the sample is a study of molecular identifiers for immune sequencing clone quantification. The CDR3 contains 16 residues. Material for sequencing was naive CD8+ T cells from blood, with Jurkat cell RNA spiked in. As for subset: FACS-sorted CD8+CD4-CCR7+CD45RA+ naive T cells. This TCR came from a human donor in good health. Some libraries in this study had Jurkat cell RNA spiked in. The chain joins TRBV21-1 to TRBJ2-3; the table's D gene call, TRBD2, was not cross checked with the DNA. TRBV21-1 is reported as a pseudogene. The CDR3 loop is CASSKPGTSELDTQYF. CDR3 DNA sequence: TGTGCCAGCAGCAAGCCGGGGACTAGCGAGTTGGATACGCAGTATTTT.